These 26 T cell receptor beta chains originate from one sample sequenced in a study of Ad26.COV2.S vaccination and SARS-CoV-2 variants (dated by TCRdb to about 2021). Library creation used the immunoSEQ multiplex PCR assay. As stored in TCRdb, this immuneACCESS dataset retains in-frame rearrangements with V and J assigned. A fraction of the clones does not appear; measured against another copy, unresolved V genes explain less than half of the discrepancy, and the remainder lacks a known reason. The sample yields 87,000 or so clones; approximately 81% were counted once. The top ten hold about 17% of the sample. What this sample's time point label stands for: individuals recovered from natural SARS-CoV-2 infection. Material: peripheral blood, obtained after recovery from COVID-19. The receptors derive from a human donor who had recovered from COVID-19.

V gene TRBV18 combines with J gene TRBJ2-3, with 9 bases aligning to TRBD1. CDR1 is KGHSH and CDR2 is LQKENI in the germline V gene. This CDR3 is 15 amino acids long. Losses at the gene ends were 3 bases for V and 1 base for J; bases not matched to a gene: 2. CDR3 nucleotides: TGTGCCAGCTCACCCCGGGACAGGGGCACAGATACGCAGTATTTT. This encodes CASSPRDRGTDTQYF.

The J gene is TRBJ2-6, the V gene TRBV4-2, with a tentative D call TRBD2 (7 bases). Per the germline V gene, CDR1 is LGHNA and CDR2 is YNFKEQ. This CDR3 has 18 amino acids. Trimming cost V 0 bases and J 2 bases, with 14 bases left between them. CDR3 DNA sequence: TGTGCCAGCAGCCAAGAGCGGGGGCGCGGGCCTGGGGCCAACGTCCTGACTTTC. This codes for CASSQERGRGPGANVLTF.

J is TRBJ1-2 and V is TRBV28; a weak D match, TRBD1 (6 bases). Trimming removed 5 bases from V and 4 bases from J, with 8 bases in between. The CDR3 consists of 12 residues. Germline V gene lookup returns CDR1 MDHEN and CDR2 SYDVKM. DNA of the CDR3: TGTGCCAGCAGTACAGGGATCTATGGCTACACCTTC. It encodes CASSTGIYGYTF.

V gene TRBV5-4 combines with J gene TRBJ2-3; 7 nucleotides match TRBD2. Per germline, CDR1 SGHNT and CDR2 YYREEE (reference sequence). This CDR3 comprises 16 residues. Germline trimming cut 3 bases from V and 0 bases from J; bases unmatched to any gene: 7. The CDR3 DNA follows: TGTGCCAGCAGCTCACAGCGGGGTAGTAGCACAGATACGCAGTATTTT. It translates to CASSSQRGSSTDTQYF.

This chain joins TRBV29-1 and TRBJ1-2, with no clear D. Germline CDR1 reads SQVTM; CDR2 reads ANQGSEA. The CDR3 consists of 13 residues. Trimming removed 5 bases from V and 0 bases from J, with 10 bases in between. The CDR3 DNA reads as TGCAGCGTTTCGTTCAGTTCTAACTATGGCTACACCTTC. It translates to CSVSFSSNYGYTF.

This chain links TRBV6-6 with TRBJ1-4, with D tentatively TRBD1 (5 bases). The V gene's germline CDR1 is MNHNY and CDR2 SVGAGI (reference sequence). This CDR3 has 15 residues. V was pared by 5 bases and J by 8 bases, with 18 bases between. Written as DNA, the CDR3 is TGTGCCAGCAGTAACAACCGGGACTCAAAGGAAAAACTGTTTTTT. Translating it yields CASSNNRDSKEKLFF.

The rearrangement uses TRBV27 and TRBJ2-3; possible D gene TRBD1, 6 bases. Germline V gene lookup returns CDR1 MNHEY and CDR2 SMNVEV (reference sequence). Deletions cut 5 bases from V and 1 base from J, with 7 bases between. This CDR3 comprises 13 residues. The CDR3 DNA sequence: TGTGCCAGCAGTAGGACAGGCACAGATACGCAGTATTTT. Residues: CASSRTGTDTQYF.

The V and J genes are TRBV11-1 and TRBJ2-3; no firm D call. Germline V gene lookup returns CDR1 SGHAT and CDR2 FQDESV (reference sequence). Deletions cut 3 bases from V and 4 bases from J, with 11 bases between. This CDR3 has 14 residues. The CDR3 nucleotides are TGTGCCAGCAGCTTTATTAGCCGGTCAGATACGCAGTATTTT. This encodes CASSFISRSDTQYF.

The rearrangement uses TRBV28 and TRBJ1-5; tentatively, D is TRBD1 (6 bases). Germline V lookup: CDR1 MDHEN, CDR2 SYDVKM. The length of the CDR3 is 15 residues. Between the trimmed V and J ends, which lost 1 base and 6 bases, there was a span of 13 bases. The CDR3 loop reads CASSLLKGGTQPQHF. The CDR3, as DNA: TGTGCCAGCAGTTTATTGAAGGGGGGGACTCAGCCCCAGCATTTT.

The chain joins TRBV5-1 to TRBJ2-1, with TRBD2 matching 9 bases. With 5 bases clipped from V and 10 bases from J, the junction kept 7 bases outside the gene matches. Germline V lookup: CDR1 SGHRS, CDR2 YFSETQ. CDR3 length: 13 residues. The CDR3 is CASRVSGSGEQFF. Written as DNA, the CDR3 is TGCGCCAGCAGAGTTAGCGGGAGCGGCGAGCAGTTCTTC.

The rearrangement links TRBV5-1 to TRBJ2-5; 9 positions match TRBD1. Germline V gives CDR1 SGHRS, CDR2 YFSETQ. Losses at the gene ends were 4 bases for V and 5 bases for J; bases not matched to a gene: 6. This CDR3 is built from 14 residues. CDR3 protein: CASSRTGAFETQYF. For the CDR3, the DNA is TGCGCCAGCAGCAGGACAGGGGCTTTCGAGACCCAGTACTTC.

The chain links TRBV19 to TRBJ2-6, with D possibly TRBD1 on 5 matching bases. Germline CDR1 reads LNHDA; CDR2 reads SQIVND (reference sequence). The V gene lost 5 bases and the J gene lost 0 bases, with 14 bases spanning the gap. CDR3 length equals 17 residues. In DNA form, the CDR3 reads TGTGCCAGTAGTGTCTACGGGCAGGGCTCTGGGGCCAACGTCCTGACTTTC. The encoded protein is CASSVYGQGSGANVLTF.

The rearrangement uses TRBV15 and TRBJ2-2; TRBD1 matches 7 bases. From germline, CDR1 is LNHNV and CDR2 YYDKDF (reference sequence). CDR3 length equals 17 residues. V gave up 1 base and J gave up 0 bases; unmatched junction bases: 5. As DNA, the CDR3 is TGTGCCACCAGCAGAGGGTGGACAGGCTCGAACACCGGGGAGCTGTTTTTT. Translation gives CATSRGWTGSNTGELFF.

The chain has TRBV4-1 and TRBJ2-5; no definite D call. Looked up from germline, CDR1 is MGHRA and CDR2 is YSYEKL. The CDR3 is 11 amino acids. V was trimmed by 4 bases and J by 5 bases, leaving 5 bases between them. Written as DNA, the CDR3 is TGCGCCAGCAGCCGAGGTGAGACCCAGTACTTC. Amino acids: CASSRGETQYF.

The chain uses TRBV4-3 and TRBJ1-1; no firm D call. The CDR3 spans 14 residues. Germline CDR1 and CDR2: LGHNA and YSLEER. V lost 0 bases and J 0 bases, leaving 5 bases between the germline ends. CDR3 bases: TGCGCCAGCAGCCAAGATGGAATGAACACTGAAGCTTTCTTT. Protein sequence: CASSQDGMNTEAFF.

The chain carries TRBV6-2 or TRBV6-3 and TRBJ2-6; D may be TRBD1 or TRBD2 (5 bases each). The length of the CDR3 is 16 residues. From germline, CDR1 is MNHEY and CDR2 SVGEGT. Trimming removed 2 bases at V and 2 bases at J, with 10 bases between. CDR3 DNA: TGTGCCAGCAGTTACCTCCGAGGGGCTGGGGCCAACGTCCTGACTTTC. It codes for CASSYLRGAGANVLTF.

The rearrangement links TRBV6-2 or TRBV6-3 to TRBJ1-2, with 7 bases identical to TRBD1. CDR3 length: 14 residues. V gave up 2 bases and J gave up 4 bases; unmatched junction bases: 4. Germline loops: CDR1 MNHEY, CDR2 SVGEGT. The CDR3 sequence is CASSYPGTVYGYTF. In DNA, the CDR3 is TGTGCCAGCAGTTACCCCGGGACAGTCTATGGCTACACCTTC.

The CDR3 spells CASSLRGDRSYNEQFF. The CDR3 DNA follows: TGTGCCAGCAGCCTTCGAGGGGACAGGAGCTACAATGAGCAGTTCTTC. The chain employs TRBV11-2 and TRBJ2-1, with 8 nucleotides matching TRBD1. Per the germline V gene, CDR1 is SGHAT and CDR2 is FQNNGV. The CDR3 totals 16 residues. The V segment lost 5 bases and the J segment 3 bases; nucleotides outside the gene matches: 9.

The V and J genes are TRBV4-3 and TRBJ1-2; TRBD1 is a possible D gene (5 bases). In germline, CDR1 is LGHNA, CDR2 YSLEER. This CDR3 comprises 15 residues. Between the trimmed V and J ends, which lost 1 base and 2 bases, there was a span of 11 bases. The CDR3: CASSQGGIRNYGYTF. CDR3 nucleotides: TGCGCCAGCAGCCAAGGGGGGATAAGGAACTATGGCTACACCTTC.

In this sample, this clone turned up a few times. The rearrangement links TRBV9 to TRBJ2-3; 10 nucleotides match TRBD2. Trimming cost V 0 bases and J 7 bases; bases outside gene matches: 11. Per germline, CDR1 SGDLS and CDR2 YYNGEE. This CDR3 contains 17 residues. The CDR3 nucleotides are TGTGCCAGCAGCGTAGCTTTAACTAGCGGGACCCCACATACGCAGTATTTT. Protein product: CASSVALTSGTPHTQYF.

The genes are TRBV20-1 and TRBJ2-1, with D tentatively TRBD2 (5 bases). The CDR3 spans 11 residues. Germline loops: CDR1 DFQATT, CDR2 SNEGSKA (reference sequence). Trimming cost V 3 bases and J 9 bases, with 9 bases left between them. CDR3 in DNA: TGCAGTGCTAGTCGGGGATTTGAGCAGTTCTTC. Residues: CSASRGFEQFF.

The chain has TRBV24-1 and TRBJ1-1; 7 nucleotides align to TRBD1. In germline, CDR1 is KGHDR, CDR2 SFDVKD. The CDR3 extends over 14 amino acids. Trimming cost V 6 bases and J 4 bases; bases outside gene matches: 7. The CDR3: CATSSQAGGTEAFF. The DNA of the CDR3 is TGTGCCACCAGTAGCCAGGCAGGGGGCACTGAAGCTTTCTTT.

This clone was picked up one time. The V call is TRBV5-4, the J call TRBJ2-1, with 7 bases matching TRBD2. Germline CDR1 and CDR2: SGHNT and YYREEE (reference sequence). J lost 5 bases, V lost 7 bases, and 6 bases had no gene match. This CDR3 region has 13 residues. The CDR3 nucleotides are TGTGCCAGCTCTTTGGGGGGGGACAATGAGCAGTTCTTC. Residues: CASSLGGDNEQFF.

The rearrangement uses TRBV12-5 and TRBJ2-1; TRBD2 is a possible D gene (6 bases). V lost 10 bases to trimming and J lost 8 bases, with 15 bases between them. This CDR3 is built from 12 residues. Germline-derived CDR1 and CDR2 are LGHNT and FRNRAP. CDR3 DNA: TGTGCTACTTATTCGGGACTGGATGAGCAGTTCTTC. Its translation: CATYSGLDEQFF.

The CDR3 bases are TGTGCCAGCAGCCCGAGTGTCAATCAGCCCCAGCATTTT. Encoded protein: CASSPSVNQPQHF. The J gene is TRBJ1-5, the V gene TRBV7-2; D is ambiguous. In germline, CDR1 is SGHTA, CDR2 FQGNSA. Trimming shortened V by 5 bases and J by 3 bases, and 8 bases separated the two germline ends. This CDR3 region has 13 residues.

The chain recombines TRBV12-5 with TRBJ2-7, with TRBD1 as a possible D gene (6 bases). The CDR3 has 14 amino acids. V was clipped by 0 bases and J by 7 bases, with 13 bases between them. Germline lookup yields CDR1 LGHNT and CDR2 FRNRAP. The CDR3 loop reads CASGLVGFRGEQYF. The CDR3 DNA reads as TGTGCTAGTGGTTTGGTAGGGTTCAGGGGTGAGCAGTACTTC.